These 8 T cell receptor beta chains were sequenced from one sample in a study of blood T cell repertoires in COVID-19. The protocol was immunoSEQ multiplex PCR, while the TCRdb copy is restricted to in-frame clones and leaves out a portion. Of roughly 290,000 clones listed, roughly 86% were seen once; the top ten hold around 8%. The sample was peripheral blood. The source is a woman in her forties or fifties who had recovered from COVID-19.

The chain uses TRBV30 and TRBJ1-2, with a weak D call TRBD1 (5 bases). This CDR3 has 14 amino acids. V lost 6 bases and J lost 0, with 14 bases in between. The V gene's germline CDR1 is GTSNPN and CDR2 SVGIG (reference sequence). CDR3 nucleotide sequence: TGTGCCTGCAGGGTAGCAGATCCTAACTATGGCTACACCTTC. It is translated as CACRVADPNYGYTF.

V usage is TRBV13 and J usage is TRBJ2-1, with D unclear. The CDR3 is 14 residues long. CDR1 PRHDT and CDR2 FYEKMQ come from the germline V gene (reference sequence). Trimming took 7 bases from V and 6 from J, leaving 16 bases between them. The CDR3 nucleotides read TGTGCCAGCAAAGTTGGGCTAACGTCCAATGAGCAGTTCTTC. Translation gives CASKVGLTSNEQFF.

The chain uses TRBV16 and TRBJ1-6; 7 bases are shared with TRBD1. This CDR3 has 17 amino acids. The V gene end was trimmed by 1 base and the J gene end by 6 bases; junction bases not matched to a gene: 9. CDR1 is KGHSY, CDR2 FQNENV, per germline. The CDR3, as DNA: TGTGCCAGCAGCCAATTGAACAGGGGAGGACGTAATTCACCCCTCCACTTT. It is translated as CASSQLNRGGRNSPLHF.

The genes are TRBV30 and TRBJ1-5, with a weak D call TRBD1 (5 bases). Germline values: CDR1 GTSNPN, CDR2 SVGIG (reference sequence). The CDR3 has 16 amino acids. The V gene lost 1 base and the J gene lost 2 bases, with 15 bases spanning the gap. The CDR3 spells CAWSAPGPVGNQPQHF. CDR3 nucleotide sequence: TGTGCCTGGAGTGCGCCAGGGCCAGTGGGCAATCAGCCCCAGCATTTT.

This chain uses TRBV7-2 with TRBJ2-7; maybe TRBD2 (6 bases). The CDR3 covers 15 residues. Germline values: CDR1 SGHTA, CDR2 FQGNSA. The germline V and J ends were trimmed by 5 bases and 4 bases, with 18 bases remaining between them. This chain's CDR3 is CASSIKGQGLYEQYF. CDR3 nucleotide sequence: TGTGCCAGCAGCATAAAGGGGCAGGGACTGTACGAGCAGTACTTC.

Regarding this clone: The junction and the germline gene differ at one end; a read error may be behind it. The genes are TRBV7-2 and TRBJ2-3; 9 positions agree with TRBD2. The V gene's germline CDR1 is SGHTA and CDR2 FQGNSA. The CDR3 is 15 residues long. The CDR3 nucleotides are TGTGCCAGCAGCTTAGGGGGGACTAGCATAGATACGCAGTATTTT. Translating it yields CASSLGGTSIDTQYF.

CDR3 nucleotide sequence: TGTGCCAGCAGTTCACTAGCGGGAGACAATGAGCAGTTCTTC. This codes for CASSSLAGDNEQFF. The chain is built from TRBV28 and TRBJ2-1, with 11 bases identical to TRBD2. This CDR3 has 14 amino acids. The V gene's germline CDR1 is MDHEN and CDR2 SYDVKM. Trimming took 4 bases from V and 5 from J; bases not matched to a gene: 1.

The V gene is TRBV7-9, the J gene TRBJ2-7, with D hard to call. Trimming cost V 1 base and J 7 bases, with 8 bases left between them. Germline V gives CDR1 SEHNR, CDR2 FQNEAQ (reference sequence). The CDR3 spans 12 residues. DNA for the CDR3: TGTGCCAGCAGCTTAGAAAGAGGAGAGCAGTACTTC. This gives the protein CASSLERGEQYF.